This T cell receptor beta chain stems from a study of control samples from healthy donors and cancer patients. The method was immunoSEQ multiplex PCR; TCRdb's version includes in-frame clones alone and lacks a portion of them. Altogether around 200,000 clones are present, about 93% being singletons, with the ten largest covering over 1.1%. From germline, CDR1 is MNHEY and CDR2 SMNVEV (reference sequence). The CDR3 spans 14 residues. Trimming took off 2 bases at V and 0 bases at J, with 8 bases between the two ends. The rearrangement joins TRBV27 to TRBJ2-7; D is uncertain. Sequenced sample: blood. This TCR was recovered from a man aged 18 to 30 in good health. This CDR3 is CASSLIADSYEQYF. The CDR3 bases are TGTGCCAGCAGTTTAATTGCGGACTCCTACGAGCAGTACTTC.